The 20 T cell receptor beta chains given below trace back to one sample, sequenced in a study of blood T cell repertoires in COVID-19. Sequencing was performed with immunoSEQ multiplex PCR; in TCRdb, only in-frame clones are kept and a portion is missing. The table includes some 50,000 clones, around 87% detected once. The specimen was peripheral blood. These receptors originate from a man aged 50-60 years with active COVID-19.

The chain couples TRBV27 to TRBJ2-5; 10 bases are shared with TRBD1. Germline V lookup: CDR1 MNHEY, CDR2 SMNVEV (reference sequence). The CDR3 length is 16 residues. J was trimmed by 5 bases and V by 9 bases; bases with no gene match: 15. CDR3 sequence (DNA): TGTGCCAGTAAGGGACAGGGGACTAGATGGCGTGAGACCCAGTACTTC. Protein sequence: CASKGQGTRWRETQYF.

The V gene is TRBV6-5, the J gene TRBJ2-7; a weak D match, TRBD2 (7 bases). Looked up from germline, CDR1 is MNHEY and CDR2 is SVGAGI. The CDR3 has 12 residues. V was shortened by 5 bases and J by 4 bases, with 9 bases between the two germline ends. The CDR3 spells CASSRGGYEQYF. The CDR3 DNA reads as TGTGCCAGCAGTAGGGGGGGTTACGAGCAGTACTTC.

The chain combines TRBV29-1 with TRBJ2-1; tentative D call: TRBD2 (6 bases). V was cut by 5 bases and J by 3 bases, with 11 bases left in between. Germline CDR1 is SQVTM and CDR2 is ANQGSEA. This CDR3 is built from 13 residues. CDR3 sequence (DNA): TGCAGCGTTTCTCGCGGGGTCTACAATGAGCAGTTCTTC. Protein sequence: CSVSRGVYNEQFF.

The rearrangement links TRBV3-1 (or the pseudogene TRBV3-2) to TRBJ1-6; the D gene is possibly TRBD1 (6 bases). The CDR3 sequence is 16 residues long. The ends were cut back, 4 bases at V and 6 bases at J, with 16 bases in the middle. CDR1 and CDR2 (germline): LGHDT, YNNKEL (reference sequence). The CDR3 nucleotides read TGTGCCAGCAGCCCAACCGGCAGGGGCAGTAATTCACCCCTCCACTTT. This encodes CASSPTGRGSNSPLHF.

The chain is built from TRBV4-3 and TRBJ1-4, with 11 positions matching TRBD1. Germline V gene data show CDR1 as LGHNA and CDR2 as YSLEER. Losses at the gene ends were 3 bases for V and 8 bases for J; bases not matched to a gene: 2. This CDR3 has 14 residues. CDR3 bases: TGCGCCAGCAGCCACGGACAGGGGGCCGAAAAACTGTTTTTT. This gives the protein CASSHGQGAEKLFF.

This rearrangement joins TRBV3-1 (or the pseudogene TRBV3-2) to TRBJ1-3; 7 nucleotides line up with TRBD1. V shed 7 bases and J 4 bases; nucleotides not matched to a gene: 7. Germline V gene lookup returns CDR1 LGHDT and CDR2 YNNKEL (reference sequence). The CDR3 length is 14 residues. CDR3 amino acids: CASTRGGDGNTIYF. The CDR3 DNA is TGTGCCAGCACCCGAGGGGGCGACGGAAACACCATATATTTT.

This clone was recorded once. This sequence joins TRBV5-8 and TRBJ1-5, with 8 positions matching TRBD1. CDR3 length equals 15 residues. The V and J ends lost 4 bases and 4 bases, in that order; junction bases with no gene match: 7. Germline CDR1 is SGHTS and CDR2 is YDEGEE. CDR3 sequence (DNA): TGTGCCAGCAGCCAGGGACAGGTACTAAATCAGCCCCAGCATTTT. Translation gives CASSQGQVLNQPQHF. The full variable domain, rest sourced from reference TRBV5-8 and TRBJ1-5, is EAGVTQSPTHLIKTRGQQATLRCSPISGHTSVYWYQQALGLGLQFLLWYDEGEERNRGNFPPRFSGRQFPNYSSELNVNALELEDSALYLCASSQGQVLNQPQHFGDGTRLSIL.

The chain recombines TRBV7-9 with TRBJ2-1, with D maybe TRBD2 (5 bases). CDR1 is SEHNR, CDR2 FQNEAQ, per germline (reference sequence). CDR3 length equals 15 residues. Trimming took off 7 bases at V and 7 bases at J, with 20 bases between the two ends. In DNA form, the CDR3 reads TGTGCCAGCAATCTAGCAGTACTAGAAGGAAATGAGCAGTTCTTC. It translates to CASNLAVLEGNEQFF.

The rearrangement uses TRBV14 and TRBJ1-3; D is ambiguous. Germline-derived CDR1 and CDR2 are SGHDN and FVKESK. The V and J ends lost 1 base and 9 bases respectively, with 13 bases between them. The CDR3 length is 14 residues. CDR3 region: CASSQVGPGGTIYF. Here the CDR3 DNA reads TGTGCCAGCAGCCAAGTCGGCCCCGGAGGCACCATATATTTT.

The V gene is TRBV18, the J gene TRBJ2-3; 11 bases fit TRBD2. The CDR3 covers 18 residues. Looked up from germline, CDR1 is KGHSH and CDR2 is LQKENI. Trimming at V came to 1 base and at J to 0 bases, leaving 6 bases not matched to a gene. The CDR3 sequence: CASSPQGLADPSTDTQYF. CDR3 coding DNA: TGTGCCAGCTCACCACAGGGACTAGCGGATCCTAGCACAGATACGCAGTATTTT.

The chain carries TRBV14 and TRBJ2-4; perhaps TRBD1 as D (5 bases). The CDR3 contains 14 residues. Germline assignment: CDR1 SGHDN and CDR2 FVKESK. Trimming took 4 bases from V and 4 from J, leaving 11 bases between them. CDR3 sequence (DNA): TGTGCCAGCAGCCGAGTCCACAGGAAAAACATTCAGTACTTC. This translates into CASSRVHRKNIQYF.

The rearrangement uses TRBV6-5 and TRBJ2-1; 10 bases line up with TRBD2. CDR1 and CDR2 (germline): MNHEY, SVGAGI. The CDR3 contains 16 residues. Trimming at V came to 0 bases and at J to 5 bases, leaving 4 bases not matched to a gene. The CDR3 coding sequence is TGTGCCAGCAGTTACTCAAGGCTAGCGGGGGACAATGAGCAGTTCTTC. The encoded protein is CASSYSRLAGDNEQFF.

The genes are TRBV9 and TRBJ1-1; D unresolved. Deletions cut 2 bases from V and 1 base from J, with 12 bases between. Germline-derived CDR1 and CDR2 are SGDLS and YYNGEE. The CDR3 has 15 residues. This CDR3 is CASSVSRDPNTEAFF. The CDR3 DNA is TGTGCCAGCAGCGTGTCTAGAGACCCGAACACTGAAGCTTTCTTT.

With regard to this clone: A read error may produce the germline difference seen at one junction end. This chain joins TRBV5-1 and TRBJ2-7, with 7 bases matching TRBD1. The germline V gene has CDR1 SGHRS and CDR2 YFSETQ. The CDR3 consists of 16 residues. The CDR3 DNA reads as TGCACCAGCAGCTTGCTTCCGGGACAGCCAAATTCGGAGCAGTACTTC. It codes for CTSSLLPGQPNSEQYF. The variable domain in full, completed from reference TRBV5-1 and TRBJ2-7, reads KAGVTQTPRYLIKTRGQQVTLSCSPISGHRSVSWYQQTPGQGLQFLFEYFSETQRNKGNFPGRFSGRQFSNSRSEMNVSTLELGDSALYLCTSSLLPGQPNSEQYFGPGTRLTVT.

In this sample, this clone turned up once. The V call is TRBV28, the J call TRBJ2-1, with 7 nucleotides matching TRBD2. The CDR3 has 15 amino acids. Germline V gene lookup returns CDR1 MDHEN and CDR2 SYDVKM. The V segment lost 3 bases and the J segment 0 bases; nucleotides outside the gene matches: 2. CDR3 protein: CASSLGGSSYNEQFF. CDR3 in DNA: TGTGCCAGCAGTTTGGGGGGGAGCTCCTACAATGAGCAGTTCTTC. The complete variable domain, with remaining parts taken from reference TRBV28 and TRBJ2-1, reads DVKVTQSSRYLVKRTGEKVFLECVQDMDHENMFWYRQDPGLGLRLIYFSYDVKMKEKGDIPEGYSVSREKKERFSLILESASTNQTSMYLCASSLGGSSYNEQFFGPGTRLTVL.

The chain carries TRBV7-2 and TRBJ2-5, with D possibly TRBD2 on 5 matching bases. The V and J ends lost 5 bases and 1 base respectively, with 11 bases between them. Looked up from germline, CDR1 is SGHTA and CDR2 is FQGNSA. The CDR3 loop spans 14 amino acids. As DNA, the CDR3 is TGTGCCAGCAGCCTCCTCCGGGGCCAAGAGACCCAGTACTTC. Translation gives CASSLLRGQETQYF.

This chain connects TRBV27 to TRBJ2-2, with a tentative D call TRBD1 (6 bases). The V gene lost 6 bases and the J gene lost 2 bases, with 13 bases spanning the gap. The V gene's germline CDR1 is MNHEY and CDR2 SMNVEV (reference sequence). This CDR3 is built from 15 residues. CDR3 in DNA: TGTGCCAGCAGGATAGACAGGCTAAACACCGGGGAGCTGTTTTTT. Translating it yields CASRIDRLNTGELFF.

The chain recombines TRBV7-9 with TRBJ2-3; tentatively, D is TRBD2 (7 bases). The CDR3 contains 14 residues. Germline values: CDR1 SEHNR, CDR2 FQNEAQ (reference sequence). V was trimmed by 0 bases and J by 6 bases, leaving 10 bases between them. Here the CDR3 DNA reads TGTGCCAGCAGCTTAGCGGGGGGGCAGGATACGCAGTATTTT. Translated, it gives CASSLAGGQDTQYF. The full variable domain, its missing parts supplied by reference TRBV7-9 and TRBJ2-3, is DTGVSQNPRHKITKRGQNVTFRCDPISEHNRLYWYRQTLGQGPEFLTYFQNEAQLEKSRLLSDRFSAERPKGSFSTLEIQRTEQGDSAMYLCASSLAGGQDTQYFGPGTRLTVL.

This clone was counted a single time. This chain connects TRBV4-2 to TRBJ1-1; 9 positions agree with TRBD1. V shed 8 bases and J 4 bases; nucleotides not matched to a gene: 5. The CDR3 contains 13 residues. Germline assignment: CDR1 LGHNA and CDR2 YNFKEQ. CDR3: CASWVQGATEAFF. CDR3 nucleotides: TGTGCCAGCTGGGTACAGGGGGCCACTGAAGCTTTCTTT.

V gene TRBV11-3 combines with J gene TRBJ2-2, with 8 bases fitting TRBD2. The CDR3 consists of 15 residues. The V gene's germline CDR1 is SGHNT and CDR2 YENEEA. V was pared by 5 bases and J by 6 bases, with 8 bases of the junction left unmatched. The CDR3 coding sequence is TGTGCCAGCAGCCTCGGGAGGGCCCTTGCCGGGGAGCTGTTTTTT. It specifies CASSLGRALAGELFF.